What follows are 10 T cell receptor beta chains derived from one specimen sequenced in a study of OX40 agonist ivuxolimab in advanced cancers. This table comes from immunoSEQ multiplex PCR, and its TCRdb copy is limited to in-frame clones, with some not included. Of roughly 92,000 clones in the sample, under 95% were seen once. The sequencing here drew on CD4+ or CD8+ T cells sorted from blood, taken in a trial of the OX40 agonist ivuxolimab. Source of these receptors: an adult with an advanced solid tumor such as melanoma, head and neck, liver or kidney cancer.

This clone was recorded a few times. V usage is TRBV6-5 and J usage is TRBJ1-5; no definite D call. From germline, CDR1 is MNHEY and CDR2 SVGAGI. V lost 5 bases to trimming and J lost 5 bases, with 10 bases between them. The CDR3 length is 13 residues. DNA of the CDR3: TGTGCCAGCAGTGTTAACAGTGATCAGCCCCAGCATTTT. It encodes CASSVNSDQPQHF.

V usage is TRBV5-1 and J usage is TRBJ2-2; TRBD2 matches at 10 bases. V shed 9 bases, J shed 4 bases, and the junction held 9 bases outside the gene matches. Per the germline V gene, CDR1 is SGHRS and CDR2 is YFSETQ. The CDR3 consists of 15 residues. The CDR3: CATQREGQSTGELFF. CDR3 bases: TGCGCCACTCAGCGGGAGGGCCAAAGCACCGGGGAGCTGTTTTTT.

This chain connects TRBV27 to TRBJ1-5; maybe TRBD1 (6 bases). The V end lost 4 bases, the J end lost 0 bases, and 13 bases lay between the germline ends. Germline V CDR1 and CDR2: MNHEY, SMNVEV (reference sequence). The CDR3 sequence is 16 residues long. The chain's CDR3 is CASSSSGAHSNQPQHF. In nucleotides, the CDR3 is TGTGCCAGCAGTTCTTCAGGGGCACATAGCAATCAGCCCCAGCATTTT.

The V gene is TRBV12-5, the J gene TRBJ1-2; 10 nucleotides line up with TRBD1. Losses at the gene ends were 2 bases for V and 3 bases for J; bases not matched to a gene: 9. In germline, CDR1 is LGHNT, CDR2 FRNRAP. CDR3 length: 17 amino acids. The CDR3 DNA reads TGTGCTAGTGGTTTGATGACAGGGGGCGCTCCCTACTATGGCTACACCTTC. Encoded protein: CASGLMTGGAPYYGYTF. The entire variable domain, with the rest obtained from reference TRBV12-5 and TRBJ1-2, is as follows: DARVTQTPRHKVTEMGQEVTMRCQPILGHNTVFWYRQTMMQGLELLAYFRNRAPLDDSGMPKDRFSAEMPDATLATLKIQPSEPRDSAVYFCASGLMTGGAPYYGYTFGSGTRLTVV.

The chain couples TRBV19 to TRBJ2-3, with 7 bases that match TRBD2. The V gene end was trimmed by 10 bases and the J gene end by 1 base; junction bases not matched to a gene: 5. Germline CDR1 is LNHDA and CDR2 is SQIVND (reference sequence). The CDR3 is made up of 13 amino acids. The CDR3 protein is CATLGRGTDTQYF. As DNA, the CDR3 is TGTGCCACCCTGGGGAGGGGCACAGATACGCAGTATTTT.

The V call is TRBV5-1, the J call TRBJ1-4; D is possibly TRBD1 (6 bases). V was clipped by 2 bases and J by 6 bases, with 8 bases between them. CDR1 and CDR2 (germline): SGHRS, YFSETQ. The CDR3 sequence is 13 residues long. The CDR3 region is CASSFRQDEKLFF. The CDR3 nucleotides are TGCGCCAGCAGCTTCAGACAGGATGAAAAACTGTTTTTT.

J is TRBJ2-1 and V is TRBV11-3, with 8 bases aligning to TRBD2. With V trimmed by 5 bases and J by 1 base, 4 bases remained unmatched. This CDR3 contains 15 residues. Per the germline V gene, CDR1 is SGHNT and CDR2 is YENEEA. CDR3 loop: CASSQVAGSYNEQFF. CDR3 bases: TGTGCCAGCAGCCAAGTAGCGGGGTCCTACAATGAGCAGTTCTTC. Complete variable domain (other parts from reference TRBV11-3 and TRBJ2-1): EAGVVQSPRYKIIEKKQPVAFWCNPISGHNTLYWYLQNLGQGPELLIRYENEEAVDDSQLPKDRFSAERLKGVDSTLKIQPAELGDSAVYLCASSQVAGSYNEQFFGPGTRLTVL.

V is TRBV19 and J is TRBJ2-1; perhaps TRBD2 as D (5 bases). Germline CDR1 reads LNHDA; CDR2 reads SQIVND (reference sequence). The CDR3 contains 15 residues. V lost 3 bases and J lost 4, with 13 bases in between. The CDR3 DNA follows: TGTGCCAGTAGTATCACCCGAGGGCTGTACAATGAGCAGTTCTTC. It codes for CASSITRGLYNEQFF.

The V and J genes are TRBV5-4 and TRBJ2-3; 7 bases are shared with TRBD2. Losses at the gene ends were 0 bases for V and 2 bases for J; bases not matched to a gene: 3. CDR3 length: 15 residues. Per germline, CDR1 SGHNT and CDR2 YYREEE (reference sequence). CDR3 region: CASSLDGRTTDTQYF. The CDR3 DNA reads TGTGCCAGCAGCTTGGACGGGAGGACCACAGATACGCAGTATTTT.

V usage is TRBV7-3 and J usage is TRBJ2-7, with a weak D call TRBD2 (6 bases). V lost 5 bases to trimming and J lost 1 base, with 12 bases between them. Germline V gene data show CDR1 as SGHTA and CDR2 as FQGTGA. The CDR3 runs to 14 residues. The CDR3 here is CASSLPGVSYEQYF. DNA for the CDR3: TGTGCCAGCAGCCTTCCGGGAGTTTCCTACGAGCAGTACTTC.